The 27 T cell receptor beta chains in this list originate from one sample, sequenced in a study of T cells after yellow fever vaccination. In TCRdb, the 5' RACE reads were re-called with MiXCR into one record per CDR3 protein. The profile shows 70,000 to 80,000 distinct CDR3 sequences, around 7.1% of them singletons. The starting material was CD8+ T cells sorted from PBMCs, obtained more than 8 days after the first yellow fever vaccination. The receptors here all came from a man aged 18 to 30 who received the YFV17D yellow fever vaccine.

In its sample, this clonotype was seen many times. This chain links TRBV4-2 with TRBJ2-7; 10 bases map to TRBD1. Germline loops: CDR1 LGHNA, CDR2 YNFKEQ. This CDR3 is built from 16 residues. J lost 1 base, V lost 4 bases, and 7 bases had no gene match. The CDR3 loop is CASSPSGTGVSYEQYF. Written as DNA, the CDR3 is TGTGCCAGCAGCCCGTCCGGGACAGGGGTTTCCTACGAGCAGTACTTC.

This clonotype was found a few times. The J gene is TRBJ2-1, the V gene TRBV4-3, with D possibly matching TRBD1 (6 bases). CDR1 is LGHNA, CDR2 YSLEER, per germline. The V end was cut by 2 bases, the J end by 6 bases, with 11 bases between. The CDR3 length is 14 residues. CDR3 loop: CASSQSGQTNEQFF. CDR3 in DNA: TGCGCCAGCAGCCAATCGGGACAAACCAATGAGCAGTTCTTC.

This clonotype has at least ten counts. This sequence joins TRBV7-2 and TRBJ2-5; TRBD2 might be the D (7 bases). The CDR3 is 16 residues long. Germline CDR1 reads SGHTA; CDR2 reads FQGNSA. Trimming took off 6 bases at V and 5 bases at J, with 22 bases between the two ends. The CDR3 loop is CASRLSYGGALETQYF. Here the CDR3 DNA reads TGTGCCAGCAGGCTTAGCTATGGGGGGGCTCTCGAGACCCAGTACTTC.

This clonotype was picked up many times. The rearrangement joins TRBV4-3 to TRBJ2-3; 7 bases align to TRBD1. Germline assignment: CDR1 LGHNA and CDR2 YSLEER. This CDR3 contains 15 residues. V lost 3 bases and J lost 3; bases outside the gene matches: 6. CDR3 coding DNA: TGCGCCAGCAGCCAGAATAGGGGGCTTACAGATACGCAGTATTTT. It translates to CASSQNRGLTDTQYF.

This clonotype was detected a few times. This rearrangement joins TRBV4-1 to TRBJ2-5; TRBD1 agrees at 8 bases. CDR1 is MGHRA and CDR2 is YSYEKL in the germline V gene. V lost 4 bases and J lost 6; bases outside the gene matches: 10. The CDR3 is 15 amino acids. The CDR3 loop is CASSPPRTGGKTQYF. DNA for the CDR3: TGCGCCAGCAGCCCGCCAAGAACAGGGGGAAAGACCCAGTACTTC.

This chain links TRBV11-1 with TRBJ2-7; D possibly corresponds to TRBD1 (5 bases). The germline V and J ends were trimmed by 5 bases and 4 bases, with 27 bases remaining between them. The CDR3 runs to 18 residues. Looked up from germline, CDR1 is SGHAT and CDR2 is FQDESV (reference sequence). The CDR3 DNA reads as TGTGCCAGCAGCCGTGCCTCCTCCAGGGCGGTGGATAGATACGAGCAGTACGTC. Translation gives CASSRASSRAVDRYEQYV.

This clonotype was observed a handful of times. This rearrangement joins TRBV4-1 to TRBJ2-1; the D gene is possibly TRBD2 (7 bases). V was pared by 6 bases and J by 2 bases, with 20 bases between. The CDR3 runs 17 residues. Germline-derived CDR1 and CDR2 are MGHRA and YSYEKL. CDR3 loop: CASRRTGQGGAYNEQFF. CDR3 DNA: TGCGCCAGCAGACGAACCGGGCAAGGGGGGGCCTACAATGAGCAGTTCTTC.

The chain is built from TRBV7-9 and TRBJ2-7; perhaps TRBD2 as D (5 bases). Germline assignment: CDR1 SEHNR and CDR2 FQNEAQ (reference sequence). The V end lost 5 bases, the J end lost 5 bases, and 13 bases lay between the germline ends. This CDR3 is built from 13 residues. The CDR3 is CASSVGLRNEQYF. CDR3 sequence (DNA): TGTGCCAGCAGCGTCGGACTGAGGAACGAGCAGTACTTC.

V is TRBV11-1 and J is TRBJ2-1, with D possibly TRBD1 on 6 matching bases. This CDR3 region has 19 residues. CDR1 SGHAT and CDR2 FQDESV come from the germline V gene (reference sequence). The V end lost 4 bases, the J end lost 3 bases, and 25 bases lay between the germline ends. The CDR3 sequence: CASSSQPINRDTDYNEQFF. CDR3 in DNA: TGTGCCAGCAGCTCTCAGCCGATCAACCGGGACACCGACTACAATGAGCAGTTCTTC. The full variable domain, completed using reference TRBV11-1 and TRBJ2-1, is EAEVAQSPRYKITEKSQAVAFWCDPISGHATLYWYRQILGQGPELLVQFQDESVVDDSQLPKDRFSAERLKGVDSTLKIQPAELGDSAMYLCASSSQPINRDTDYNEQFFGPGTRLTVL.

This clonotype was recorded many times. Here the CDR3 reads CASSDFSYEQYV. The CDR3 coding sequence is TGTGCCAGCAGTGATTTCTCCTACGAGCAGTACGTC. V gene TRBV28 combines with J gene TRBJ2-7; D unresolved. V lost 5 bases to trimming and J lost 0 bases, with 5 bases between them. The CDR3 runs to 12 residues. Germline CDR1 reads MDHEN; CDR2 reads SYDVKM.

On this clonotype itself: This may come from a read error, since a much larger clone is one base off. The V and J genes are TRBV9 and TRBJ2-3; no firm D call. Germline V lookup: CDR1 SGDLS, CDR2 YYNGEE. V dropped 3 bases and J dropped 2 bases, with 16 bases sitting between them. The CDR3 is 16 amino acids. DNA of the CDR3: TGTGCCAGCAGCGCCTACGGAAGGCAGAACACAGATACGCAGTATTTT. Protein product: CASSAYGRQNTDTQYF.

The chain has TRBV6-1 and TRBJ2-1, with D uncertain. CDR1 MNHNS and CDR2 SASEGT come from the germline V gene. The CDR3 is 12 residues long. V shed 8 bases and J shed 6 bases, with 11 bases lying between them. As DNA, the CDR3 is TGTGCCAGCCTGCGCAGGTCCAATGAGCAGTTCTTC. Translation gives CASLRRSNEQFF.

This clonotype was observed a few times. The chain couples TRBV6-1 to TRBJ2-3, with 9 bases that match TRBD1. V shed 5 bases, J shed 4 bases, and the junction held 7 bases outside the gene matches. Germline CDR1 is MNHNS and CDR2 is SASEGT. This CDR3 region has 15 residues. CDR3 DNA sequence: TGTGCCAGCAGTAAAACAGGGGGCACCGCAGATACGCAGTATTTT. As protein: CASSKTGGTADTQYF.

This clonotype has at least ten counts. The J gene is TRBJ2-7, the V gene TRBV4-1; a possible D gene is TRBD1 (6 bases). CDR3 length: 13 residues. Between the trimmed V and J ends, which lost 3 bases and 6 bases, there was a span of 12 bases. Germline values: CDR1 MGHRA, CDR2 YSYEKL. The CDR3 region has the DNA TGCGCCAGCAGCCATCCAGGGGACGCCGAGCAGTACTTC. This codes for CASSHPGDAEQYF.

This clonotype showed up many times. The genes are TRBV11-2 and TRBJ1-4; D not certain. This CDR3 is 14 amino acids long. The V end lost 3 bases, the J end lost 2 bases, and 7 bases lay between the germline ends. The germline CDR1 and CDR2 sequences are SGHAT and FQNNGV. The CDR3 DNA reads as TGTGCCAGCAGCTTCGTGGGGACTAATGAAAAACTGTTTTTT. Its translation is CASSFVGTNEKLFF.

The chain joins TRBV7-9 to TRBJ2-1; D unresolved. Trimming took 5 bases from V and 12 from J, leaving 20 bases between them. The CDR3 contains 14 residues. Germline V gene data show CDR1 as SEHNR and CDR2 as FQNEAQ (reference sequence). CDR3: CASSAGTAPGRQFF. The CDR3 nucleotides are TGTGCCAGCAGCGCCGGAACAGCCCCAGGTCGGCAGTTCTTC.

This clonotype occurred many times. The V and J genes are TRBV7-9 and TRBJ2-1; 7 bases align to TRBD2. Trimming at V came to 5 bases and at J to 3 bases, leaving 4 bases not matched to a gene. The CDR3 is made up of 14 amino acids. In germline, CDR1 is SEHNR, CDR2 FQNEAQ (reference sequence). CDR3 amino acids: CASSMGGNYNEQFF. The CDR3 nucleotides are TGTGCCAGCAGCATGGGGGGGAACTACAATGAGCAGTTCTTC.

This clonotype was seen repeatedly, ten times or more. This sequence joins TRBV5-1 and TRBJ2-7, with D possibly matching TRBD1 (5 bases). V lost 2 bases to trimming and J lost 6 bases, with 18 bases between them. Germline V gene sequence: CDR1 SGHRS, CDR2 YFSETQ. This CDR3 spans 15 amino acids. The CDR3 loop is CASSFQDTDIGEQYF. The CDR3 DNA reads as TGCGCCAGCAGCTTTCAGGACACGGATATTGGCGAGCAGTACTTC.

This clonotype was seen many times. The chain uses TRBV10-3 and TRBJ1-5; no clear D gene. Trimming took 6 bases from V and 6 from J, leaving 15 bases between them. CDR1 and CDR2 (germline): ENHRY, SYGVKD. The CDR3 is made up of 14 amino acids. CDR3 DNA: TGTGCCATCAGGGACGTGGGTGGGAGTCAGCCCCAGCATTTT. It codes for CAIRDVGGSQPQHF.

This clonotype was observed a handful of times. This CDR3 is CATSVGGQGPYEQYF. CDR3 nucleotide sequence: TGTGCCACCTCCGTGGGTGGACAGGGCCCCTACGAGCAGTACTTC. V is TRBV19 and J is TRBJ2-7; 8 bases match TRBD1. From germline, CDR1 is LNHDA and CDR2 SQIVND (reference sequence). This CDR3 has 15 residues. V gave up 10 bases and J gave up 2 bases; unmatched junction bases: 13.

This clonotype appeared many times. The J gene is TRBJ2-3, the V gene TRBV12-3 or TRBV12-4; 14 bases map to TRBD2. After removal of 8 bases from V and 4 bases from J, the junction contained 5 bases not matched to a gene. This CDR3 contains 15 residues. CDR3 loop: CASEGLAGGSDTQYF. Written as DNA, the CDR3 is TGTGCCAGCGAAGGACTAGCGGGGGGCTCAGATACGCAGTATTTT.

This clonotype was counted many times. The chain uses TRBV9 and TRBJ1-2; 10 nucleotides align to TRBD1. Germline CDR1 reads SGDLS; CDR2 reads YYNGEE. The CDR3 loop spans 14 amino acids. The V segment lost 0 bases and the J segment 8 bases; nucleotides outside the gene matches: 4. DNA of the CDR3: TGTGCCAGCAGCGTAGAGGACAGGGGGAGCGGCTACACCTTC. This translates into CASSVEDRGSGYTF.

This clonotype was recorded many times. V and J are TRBV4-1 and TRBJ2-1, with 9 bases that match TRBD2. Germline loops: CDR1 MGHRA, CDR2 YSYEKL. The trim removed 5 bases at V and 2 bases at J, leaving 7 bases unmatched. CDR3 length equals 16 residues. The DNA of the CDR3 is TGCGCCAGCAGCATCAAAGCGGGGGGCGCCTACAATGAGCAGTTCTTC. Its translation: CASSIKAGGAYNEQFF.

This clonotype was seen at least ten times. The chain carries TRBV7-3 and TRBJ2-1; no clear D. Germline-derived CDR1 and CDR2 are SGHTA and FQGTGA. The length of the CDR3 is 16 residues. The germline V and J ends were trimmed by 1 base and 4 bases, with 14 bases remaining between them. The CDR3 loop is CASSLNGQEIYNEQFF. CDR3 nucleotides: TGTGCCAGCAGCTTAAACGGGCAGGAGATTTACAATGAGCAGTTCTTC.

A few counts support this clonotype. V usage is TRBV21-1 and J usage is TRBJ2-5; the DNA was not compared with TRBD1, the D call given in the table. TRBV21-1 has pseudogene status. This CDR3 has 15 residues. The CDR3 region is CASSKPRQLEETQYF. The CDR3 nucleotides read TGTGCCAGCAGCAAACCCCGACAGCTTGAGGAGACCCAGTACTTC.

The genes are TRBV30 and TRBJ2-5; D may be TRBD2 (6 bases). V shed 4 bases and J shed 0 bases, with 9 bases lying between them. CDR1 is GTSNPN, CDR2 SVGIG, per germline (reference sequence). The CDR3 sequence is 13 residues long. Here the CDR3 DNA reads TGTGCCTGGACCGGCGGGAACCAAGAGACCCAGTACTTC. Encoded protein: CAWTGGNQETQYF.

This clonotype occurred many times. V and J are TRBV21-1 and TRBJ2-5; TRBD2 is the table's D call, not checked against the DNA. TRBV21-1 represents a pseudogene. CDR3 size: 18 residues. CDR3 protein: CASSKVGLADLYQETQYF. The CDR3 DNA sequence: TGTGCCAGCAGCAAAGTTGGGCTAGCGGACCTGTACCAAGAGACCCAGTACTTC.